These 14 T cell receptor beta chains were sequenced from one sample in a study of regulatory T cells in long-lasting Graves disease. HTBI primers from iRepertoire and Arm-PCR of CDR3 regions yielded the TCR beta libraries. TCRdb re-derived calls from the multiplex PCR reads in MiXCR, one entry per CDR3 protein. In the table there are some 370,000 distinct CDR3 sequences, over 9.5% of which are singletons. Documented time point: newly diagnosed GD, antithyroid drugs for less than 3 months. Isolated PBMC RNA provided the starting material for the TCR library. The sample was also reused in another study, on T cells in Graves' hyperthyroidism and ophthalmopathy.

The material sequenced was peripheral blood mononuclear cells (PBMCs), taken at new diagnosis, from a patient treated with antithyroid drugs. The receptors stem from a young woman with Graves disease.

The sample holds many counts of this clonotype. The chain joins TRBV6-5 to TRBJ2-2; perhaps TRBD1 as D (5 bases). CDR3 length: 16 amino acids. Trimming took 1 base from V and 1 from J, leaving 10 bases between them. Germline V gene sequence: CDR1 MNHEY, CDR2 SVGAGI. The CDR3 spells CASSYFSRENTGELFF. Written as DNA, the CDR3 is TGTGCCAGCAGTTACTTTAGCAGGGAGAACACCGGGGAGCTGTTTTTT.

At least ten counts were recorded for this clonotype. The gene calls are TRBV2 and TRBJ2-5, with D perhaps TRBD2 (5 bases). Germline V CDR1 and CDR2: SNHLY, FYNNEI. This CDR3 spans 14 amino acids. V was pared by 6 bases and J by 0 bases, with 11 bases between. CDR3 bases: TGTGCCAGCAGCGGGATAGAGTACCAAGAGACCCAGTACTTC. Protein product: CASSGIEYQETQYF. Together with reference TRBV2 and TRBJ2-5, the CDR3 gives the full variable domain: EPEVTQTPSHQVTQMGQEVILRCVPISNHLYFYWYRQILGQKVEFLVSFYNNEISEKSEIFDDQFSVERPDGSNFTLKIRSTKLEDSAMYFCASSGIEYQETQYFGPGTRLLVL.

The rearrangement links TRBV7-2 to TRBJ2-4; D may be TRBD1 (5 bases). The germline gives CDR1 SGHTA, CDR2 FQGNSA. The CDR3 loop spans 14 amino acids. V was cut by 2 bases and J by 8 bases, with 13 bases left in between. The CDR3 spells CASSLTAGLHIQYF. CDR3 in DNA: TGTGCCAGCAGCTTAACGGCAGGGCTCCACATTCAGTACTTC.

This clonotype was counted at least ten times. The chain couples TRBV7-9 to TRBJ2-7; TRBD1 aligns across 7 bases. Germline trimming cut 3 bases from V and 0 bases from J; bases unmatched to any gene: 5. Germline loops: CDR1 SEHNR, CDR2 FQNEAQ (reference sequence). This CDR3 region has 15 residues. CDR3 nucleotides: TGTGCCAGCAGCTTGGGACAGCTTAGCTCCTACGAGCAGTACGTC. This gives the protein CASSLGQLSSYEQYV.

This clonotype appeared many times. This chain uses TRBV10-2 with TRBJ2-1; 10 bases are a match to TRBD1. Losses at the gene ends were 5 bases for V and 4 bases for J; bases not matched to a gene: 2. The germline gives CDR1 WSHSY, CDR2 SAAADI. The CDR3 contains 14 residues. CDR3 sequence reads: CASSMGQGYNEQFF. The CDR3 DNA follows: TGCGCCAGCAGTATGGGACAGGGGTACAATGAGCAGTTCTTC.

This clonotype was counted only a few times. The rearrangement uses TRBV29-1 and TRBJ1-2; D possibly corresponds to TRBD1 (6 bases). This CDR3 spans 13 amino acids. Trimming removed 3 bases from V and 4 bases from J, with 12 bases in between. Germline CDR1 and CDR2: SQVTM and ANQGSEA. The CDR3, as DNA: TGCAGCGTTGACCCGGAACAGGGCTATGGCTACACCTTC. It is translated as CSVDPEQGYGYTF.

This clonotype was found many times. J is TRBJ2-7 and V is TRBV27, with D hard to call. Germline-derived CDR1 and CDR2 are MNHEY and SMNVEV (reference sequence). V was pared by 3 bases and J by 0 bases, with 12 bases between. The length of the CDR3 is 15 residues. The CDR3 sequence is CASSLGTALSYEQYF. The CDR3 nucleotides are TGTGCCAGCAGTTTGGGAACTGCCCTCTCCTACGAGCAGTACTTC.

This clonotype has only a few counts. This chain connects TRBV6-1 to TRBJ1-5; D is perhaps TRBD1 (6 bases). In germline, CDR1 is MNHNS, CDR2 SASEGT. With 10 bases removed from V and 0 bases from J, the gap between germline ends came to 16 bases. CDR3 length: 15 amino acids. The chain's CDR3 is CANGPGHHSNQPQHF. DNA for the CDR3: TGTGCCAACGGCCCGGGACACCATAGCAATCAGCCCCAGCATTTT.

This clonotype was found many times. This chain links TRBV28 with TRBJ2-3; D gene ambiguous. The CDR3 has 10 amino acids. V was pared by 5 bases and J by 5 bases, with 2 bases between. Germline CDR1 is MDHEN and CDR2 is SYDVKM. The CDR3 loop is CASSQDTQYF. CDR3 sequence (DNA): TGTGCCAGCAGTCAAGATACGCAGTATTTT.

The table lists this clonotype with a few counts. The chain couples TRBV30 to TRBJ2-7; the D gene is possibly TRBD1 (6 bases). CDR3 size: 14 residues. Germline V gene lookup returns CDR1 GTSNPN and CDR2 SVGIG (reference sequence). Trimming removed 4 bases at V and 2 bases at J, with 15 bases between. The CDR3 protein is CAWTDQGRTYEQYV. The CDR3 bases are TGTGCCTGGACGGACCAGGGGCGAACCTACGAGCAGTACGTC.

This clonotype was counted between two and nine times. The chain uses TRBV27 and TRBJ2-7; a weak D match, TRBD1 (5 bases). This CDR3 has 14 residues. Trimming cost V 4 bases and J 0 bases, with 10 bases left between them. Germline V gene data show CDR1 as MNHEY and CDR2 as SMNVEV (reference sequence). The DNA for the CDR3 is TGTGCCAGCAGTTCTAGGGGATTCTCCTACGAGCAGTACTTC. It is translated as CASSSRGFSYEQYF.

The rearrangement links TRBV4-2 to TRBJ1-2; D call uncertain. Deletions cut 10 bases from V and 3 bases from J, with 15 bases between. This CDR3 region has 13 residues. The V gene's germline CDR1 is LGHNA and CDR2 YNFKEQ. This chain's CDR3 is CATLGQTHYGYTF. For the CDR3, the DNA is TGTGCCACCCTAGGCCAAACCCACTATGGCTACACCTTC.

In this sample, this clonotype turned up many times. This rearrangement joins TRBV12-3 or TRBV12-4 to TRBJ1-1; 7 bases map to TRBD1. The CDR3 totals 16 residues. V lost 5 bases to trimming and J lost 1 base; unmatched junction nucleotides: 10. The CDR3 DNA follows: TGTGCCAGCAGTCCCGGACGGGACAGCCAGAACACTGAAGCTTTCTTT. This codes for CASSPGRDSQNTEAFF.

This clonotype showed up many times. V is TRBV7-3 and J is TRBJ1-1; 7 bases are shared with TRBD1. CDR1 and CDR2 from the germline V gene are SGHTA and FQGTGA. The junction had 7 bases not matched to a gene; V was cut back by 5 bases and J by 7 bases. The CDR3 totals 13 residues. The CDR3 reads CASSPQGGDEAFF. CDR3 nucleotide sequence: TGTGCCAGCAGCCCTCAGGGGGGGGATGAAGCTTTCTTT.